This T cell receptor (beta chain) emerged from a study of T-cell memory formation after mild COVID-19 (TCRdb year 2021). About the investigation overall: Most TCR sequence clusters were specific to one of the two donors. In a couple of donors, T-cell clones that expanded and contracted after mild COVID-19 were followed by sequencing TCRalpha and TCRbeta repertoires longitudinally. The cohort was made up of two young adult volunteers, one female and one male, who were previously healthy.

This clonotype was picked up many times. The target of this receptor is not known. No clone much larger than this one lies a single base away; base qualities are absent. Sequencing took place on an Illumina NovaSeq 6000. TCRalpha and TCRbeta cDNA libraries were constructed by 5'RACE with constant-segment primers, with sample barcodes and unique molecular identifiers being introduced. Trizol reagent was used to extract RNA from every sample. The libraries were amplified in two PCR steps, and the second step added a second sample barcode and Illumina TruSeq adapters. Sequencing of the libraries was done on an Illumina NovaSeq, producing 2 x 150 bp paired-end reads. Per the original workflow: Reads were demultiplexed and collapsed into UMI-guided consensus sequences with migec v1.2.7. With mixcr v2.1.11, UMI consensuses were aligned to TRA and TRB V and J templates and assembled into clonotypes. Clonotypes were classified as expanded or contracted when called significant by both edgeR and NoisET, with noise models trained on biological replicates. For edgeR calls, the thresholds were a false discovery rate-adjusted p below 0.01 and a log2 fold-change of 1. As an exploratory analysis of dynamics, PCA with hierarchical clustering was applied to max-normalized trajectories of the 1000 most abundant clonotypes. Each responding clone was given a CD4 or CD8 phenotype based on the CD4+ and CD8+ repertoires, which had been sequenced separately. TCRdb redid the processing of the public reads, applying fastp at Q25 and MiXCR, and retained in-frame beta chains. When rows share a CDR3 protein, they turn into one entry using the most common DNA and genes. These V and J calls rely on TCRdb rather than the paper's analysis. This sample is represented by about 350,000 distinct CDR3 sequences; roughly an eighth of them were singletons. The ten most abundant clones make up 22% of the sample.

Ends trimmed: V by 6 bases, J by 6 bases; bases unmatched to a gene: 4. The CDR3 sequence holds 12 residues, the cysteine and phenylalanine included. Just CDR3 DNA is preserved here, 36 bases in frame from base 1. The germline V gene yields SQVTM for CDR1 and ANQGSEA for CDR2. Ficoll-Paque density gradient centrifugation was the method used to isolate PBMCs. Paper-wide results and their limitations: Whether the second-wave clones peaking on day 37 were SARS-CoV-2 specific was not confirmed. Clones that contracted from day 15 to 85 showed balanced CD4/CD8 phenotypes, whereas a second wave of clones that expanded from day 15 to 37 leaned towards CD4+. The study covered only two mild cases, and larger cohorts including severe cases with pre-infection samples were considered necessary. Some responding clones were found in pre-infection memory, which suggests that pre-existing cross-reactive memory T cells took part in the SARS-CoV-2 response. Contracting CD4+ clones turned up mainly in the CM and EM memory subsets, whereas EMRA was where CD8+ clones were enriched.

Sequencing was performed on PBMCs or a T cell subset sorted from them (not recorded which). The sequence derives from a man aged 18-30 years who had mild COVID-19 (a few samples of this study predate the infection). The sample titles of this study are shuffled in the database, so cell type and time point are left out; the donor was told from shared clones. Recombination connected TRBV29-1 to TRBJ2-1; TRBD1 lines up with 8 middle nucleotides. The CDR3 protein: CSVGTGFNEQFF. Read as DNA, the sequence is TGCAGCGTGGGGACAGGTTTCAATGAGCAGTTCTTC.